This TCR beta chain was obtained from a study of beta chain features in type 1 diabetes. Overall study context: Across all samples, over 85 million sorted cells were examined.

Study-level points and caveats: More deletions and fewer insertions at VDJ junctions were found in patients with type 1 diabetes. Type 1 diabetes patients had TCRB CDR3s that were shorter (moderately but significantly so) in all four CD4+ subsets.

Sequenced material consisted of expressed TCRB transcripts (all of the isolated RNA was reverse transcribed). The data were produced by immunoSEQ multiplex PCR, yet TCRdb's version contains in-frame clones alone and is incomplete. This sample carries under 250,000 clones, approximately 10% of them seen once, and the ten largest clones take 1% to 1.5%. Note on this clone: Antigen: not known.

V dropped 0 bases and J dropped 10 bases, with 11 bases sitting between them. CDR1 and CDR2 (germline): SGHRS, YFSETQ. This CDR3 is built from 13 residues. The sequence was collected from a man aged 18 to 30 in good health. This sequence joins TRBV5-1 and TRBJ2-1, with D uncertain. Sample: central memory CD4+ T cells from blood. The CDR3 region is CASSLEVATEQFF. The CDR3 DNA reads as TGCGCCAGCAGCTTGGAAGTCGCTACAGAGCAGTTCTTC.